The 29 T cell receptor beta chains below all came from one sample that was sequenced in a study of T-cell memory formation after mild COVID-19. Using its own MiXCR run on the 5' RACE reads, TCRdb lists one record per CDR3 protein. The data show about 350,000 distinct CDR3 sequences, 25% to 30% seen once. Sequencing used PBMCs or a T cell subset sorted from them (not recorded which). The receptors were sampled from an adult woman who had mild COVID-19 (a few samples of this study predate the infection). Cell type and time point are not known.

This clonotype was picked up a small number of times. The V call is TRBV7-6, the J call TRBJ2-3; D is unclear. This CDR3 is 16 amino acids long. Germline V CDR1 and CDR2: SGHVS, FNYEAQ. The V end was cut by 1 base, the J end by 4 bases, with 15 bases between. The chain's CDR3 is CASSLGQLDRPDTQYF. The CDR3 DNA reads as TGTGCCAGCAGCTTAGGGCAATTGGACCGTCCAGATACGCAGTATTTT.

This clonotype has a handful of counts. This sequence joins TRBV5-1 and TRBJ1-2; perhaps TRBD1 as D (5 bases). This CDR3 comprises 14 residues. V was trimmed by 6 bases and J by 4 bases, leaving 16 bases between them. Germline CDR1 and CDR2: SGHRS and YFSETQ. The CDR3 spells CASNPGGAGYGYTF. DNA for the CDR3: TGCGCCAGCAACCCCGGGGGAGCAGGCTATGGCTACACCTTC.

This clonotype was seen a few times. The J gene is TRBJ2-3, the V gene TRBV9; 7 positions match TRBD1. Trimming cost V 3 bases and J 4 bases; bases outside gene matches: 8. CDR3 length: 15 amino acids. Germline CDR1 is SGDLS and CDR2 is YYNGEE. The CDR3, as DNA: TGTGCCAGCAGCGCGTGGGACAGTGCTGCAGATACGCAGTATTTT. Translating it yields CASSAWDSAADTQYF.

This clonotype was found a few times. The chain recombines TRBV29-1 with TRBJ2-7; possible D gene TRBD2, 7 bases. CDR3 length: 12 residues. Germline CDR1 and CDR2: SQVTM and ANQGSEA. Trimming took off 6 bases at V and 5 bases at J, with 14 bases between the two ends. The CDR3 here is CSVLQGGDEQYF. The CDR3 DNA reads TGCAGCGTCCTACAGGGAGGGGACGAGCAGTACTTC.

The V gene is TRBV7-2, the J gene TRBJ2-4; D tentatively reads TRBD1 or TRBD2 (6 bases each). Trimming cost V 5 bases and J 0 bases, with 14 bases left between them. The CDR3 is 16 amino acids. Germline V gene data show CDR1 as SGHTA and CDR2 as FQGNSA. The CDR3 DNA sequence: TGTGCCAGCAGCACCCGGGGGCAGACAGCCAAAAACATTCAGTACTTC. Its protein product is CASSTRGQTAKNIQYF.

This chain uses TRBV10-3 with TRBJ2-2; 8 positions agree with TRBD2. Germline V gene sequence: CDR1 ENHRY, CDR2 SYGVKD. V gave up 1 base and J gave up 6 bases; unmatched junction bases: 13. The length of the CDR3 is 18 residues. The CDR3 protein is CAISEFTSGGHKAGELFF. The CDR3 DNA reads TGTGCCATCAGTGAGTTCACCTCGGGAGGGCATAAAGCCGGGGAGCTGTTTTTT.

The chain has TRBV5-1 and TRBJ2-5; 8 positions agree with TRBD1. The junction had 6 bases not matched to a gene; V was cut back by 4 bases and J by 4 bases. This CDR3 has 14 residues. Germline V gene lookup returns CDR1 SGHRS and CDR2 YFSETQ. CDR3 amino acids: CASSPDRVGETQYF. CDR3 sequence (DNA): TGCGCCAGCAGCCCGGACAGGGTAGGAGAGACCCAGTACTTC.

This clonotype was observed a few times. The CDR3 nucleotides read TGTGCCACCCGTAGCGGTCCAGGGAGCACAGATACGCAGTATTTT. Translation: CATRSGPGSTDTQYF. The gene calls are TRBV7-2 and TRBJ2-3, with D possibly being TRBD2 (6 bases). In germline, CDR1 is SGHTA, CDR2 FQGNSA. V dropped 10 bases and J dropped 0 bases, with 17 bases sitting between them. The CDR3 length is 15 residues.

This rearrangement joins TRBV14 to TRBJ2-7; 7 positions agree with TRBD2. Per germline, CDR1 SGHDN and CDR2 FVKESK. Germline trimming cut 6 bases from V and 10 bases from J; bases unmatched to any gene: 12. The CDR3 contains 13 residues. The chain's CDR3 is CASSLGGTTSQYF. CDR3 bases: TGTGCCAGCAGTCTAGGTGGGACTACGAGCCAGTACTTC.

J is TRBJ2-1 and V is TRBV12-3 or TRBV12-4, with 10 positions matching TRBD1. With V trimmed by 4 bases and J by 8 bases, 8 bases remained unmatched. The CDR3 has 15 amino acids. The CDR3: CASSSHRTGGDEQFF. CDR3 bases: TGTGCCAGCAGTTCTCACCGGACAGGGGGAGATGAGCAGTTCTTC.

This clonotype was seen more than once but under ten times. The V call is TRBV7-2, the J call TRBJ2-3, with TRBD2 matching 12 bases. This CDR3 has 18 residues. Germline V gene data show CDR1 as SGHTA and CDR2 as FQGNSA. V was pared by 1 base and J by 5 bases, with 10 bases of the junction left unmatched. Written as DNA, the CDR3 is TGTGCCAGCAGCTTAGGACTAGCGGGAGTCCTTTTCGTAGATACGCAGTATTTT. This codes for CASSLGLAGVLFVDTQYF.

This clonotype has more than one count but fewer than ten. The chain combines TRBV20-1 with TRBJ1-5, with no clear D. Between the trimmed V and J ends, which lost 7 bases and 7 bases, there was a span of 14 bases. Germline lookup yields CDR1 DFQATT and CDR2 SNEGSKA (reference sequence). This CDR3 is built from 12 residues. CDR3 sequence: CSVSGSNQPQHF. In DNA form, the CDR3 reads TGCAGTGTTTCGGGGAGTAACCAGCCCCAGCATTTT.

In its sample, this clonotype was seen a few times. The chain joins TRBV4-3 to TRBJ1-2; D gene ambiguous. The CDR3 consists of 16 residues. Per germline, CDR1 LGHNA and CDR2 YSLEER. The germline V and J ends were trimmed by 3 bases and 8 bases, with 22 bases remaining between them. The CDR3 nucleotides read TGCGCCAGCAGCCATACCAACAGTAACCGCCTGGGAGGCTACACCTTC. This sequence encodes CASSHTNSNRLGGYTF.

The chain recombines TRBV2 with TRBJ1-1; D is uncertain. V shed 4 bases and J shed 6 bases, with 6 bases lying between them. CDR1 is SNHLY and CDR2 is FYNNEI in the germline V gene. This CDR3 has 11 residues. CDR3 protein: CASSVESEAFF. The CDR3 bases are TGTGCCAGCAGTGTTGAGTCTGAAGCTTTCTTT. Looking up the rest from reference TRBV2 and TRBJ1-1 gives the full variable domain: EPEVTQTPSHQVTQMGQEVILRCVPISNHLYFYWYRQILGQKVEFLVSFYNNEISEKSEIFDDQFSVERPDGSNFTLKIRSTKLEDSAMYFCASSVESEAFFGQGTRLTVV.

This clonotype was detected a few times. The CDR3 sequence: CASSPHPGVPGSYGYTF. CDR3 coding DNA: TGTGCCAGCAGCCCACATCCCGGGGTTCCGGGGAGTTATGGCTACACCTTC. The gene calls are TRBV7-2 and TRBJ1-2; D ambiguous. The CDR3 covers 17 residues. V lost 5 bases and J lost 5, with 24 bases in between. CDR1 and CDR2 (germline): SGHTA, FQGNSA.

The chain combines TRBV20-1 with TRBJ2-5; possible D gene TRBD2, 5 bases. The V gene's germline CDR1 is DFQATT and CDR2 SNEGSKA (reference sequence). Trimming removed 2 bases at V and 2 bases at J, with 15 bases between. The CDR3 has 15 amino acids. This CDR3 is CSARRGRTFQETQYF. CDR3 DNA: TGCAGTGCTAGACGGGGAAGGACTTTTCAAGAGACCCAGTACTTC.

V and J are TRBV6-1 and TRBJ2-2; possibly TRBD1 for D (6 bases). V lost 7 bases and J lost 2, with 17 bases in between. Germline CDR1 and CDR2: MNHNS and SASEGT. The CDR3 runs to 16 residues. The CDR3 reads CASNIPGTPNTGELFF. CDR3 DNA: TGTGCCAGCAATATACCCGGGACACCTAACACCGGGGAGCTGTTTTTT.

The rearrangement uses TRBV7-2 and TRBJ1-5; D remains ambiguous. V lost 5 bases, J lost 3 bases, and 8 bases lay in between. This CDR3 has 13 residues. Germline CDR1 reads SGHTA; CDR2 reads FQGNSA. CDR3 DNA sequence: TGTGCCAGCAGCCCGCAACCCAATCAGCCCCAGCATTTT. It yields the protein CASSPQPNQPQHF.

V and J are TRBV24-1 and TRBJ2-1; no firm D call. V lost 4 bases and J lost 8, with 14 bases in between. The CDR3 runs 14 residues. Germline V gives CDR1 KGHDR, CDR2 SFDVKD. CDR3 loop: CATSDPSGVYEQFF. CDR3 bases: TGTGCCACCAGTGACCCGAGTGGAGTCTATGAGCAGTTCTTC.

The J gene is TRBJ2-7, the V gene TRBV2; 11 nucleotides align to TRBD2. CDR1 and CDR2 (germline): SNHLY, FYNNEI. This CDR3 is built from 16 residues. Losses at the gene ends were 1 base for V and 3 bases for J; bases not matched to a gene: 5. In nucleotides, the CDR3 is TGTGCCAGCAGTGAAGAGGTTAGCGGGGGGGACTACGAGCAGTACTTC. Residues: CASSEEVSGGDYEQYF. Using reference TRBV2 and TRBJ2-7 for the parts outside the CDR3, the full variable domain is EPEVTQTPSHQVTQMGQEVILRCVPISNHLYFYWYRQILGQKVEFLVSFYNNEISEKSEIFDDQFSVERPDGSNFTLKIRSTKLEDSAMYFCASSEEVSGGDYEQYFGPGTRLTVT.

The chain is built from TRBV12-3 or TRBV12-4 and TRBJ2-2; D unclear. The V end lost 8 bases, the J end lost 1 base, and 8 bases lay between the germline ends. This CDR3 is 13 amino acids long. CDR3 DNA sequence: TGTGCCAGCCACCTAGAGAACACCGGGGAGCTGTTTTTT. It yields the protein CASHLENTGELFF.

This clonotype has more than one count but fewer than ten. This chain uses TRBV18 with TRBJ2-2; unclear D gene. The germline gives CDR1 KGHSH, CDR2 LQKENI. Deletions cut 3 bases from V and 7 bases from J, with 18 bases between. The CDR3 runs to 16 residues. The CDR3 reads CASSPFGPTLGGELFF. In DNA, the CDR3 is TGTGCCAGCTCACCCTTCGGACCGACCTTAGGCGGGGAGCTGTTTTTT.

The rearrangement links TRBV5-1 to TRBJ1-6; D is unclear. Trimming took off 5 bases at V and 7 bases at J, with 19 bases between the two ends. Germline V gene lookup returns CDR1 SGHRS and CDR2 YFSETQ. The CDR3 totals 16 residues. CDR3 nucleotides: TGCGCCAGCAGTTTCGGGGAGGATACAATGAATTCACCCCTCCACTTT. The encoded protein is CASSFGEDTMNSPLHF.

The V and J genes are TRBV5-1 and TRBJ2-1; D not certain. Germline loops: CDR1 SGHRS, CDR2 YFSETQ. This CDR3 is 14 amino acids long. Trimming cost V 3 bases and J 2 bases, with 9 bases left between them. CDR3 coding DNA: TGCGCCAGCAGCTCCCTAGGGCCCTACAATGAGCAGTTCTTC. Protein sequence: CASSSLGPYNEQFF.

This chain joins TRBV11-3 and TRBJ2-7; the match to TRBD1 covers 7 bases. This CDR3 region has 15 residues. The germline V gene has CDR1 SGHNT and CDR2 YENEEA. After removal of 5 bases from V and 3 bases from J, the junction contained 10 bases not matched to a gene. The CDR3, as DNA: TGTGCCAGCAGCCCATGGGGACAGAGCTTCTACGAGCAGTACTTC. It is translated as CASSPWGQSFYEQYF.

The rearrangement uses TRBV5-1 and TRBJ2-2; tentative D call: TRBD2 (5 bases). This CDR3 spans 18 amino acids. Trimming took 0 bases from V and 3 from J, leaving 18 bases between them. Germline CDR1 is SGHRS and CDR2 is YFSETQ. In DNA form, the CDR3 reads TGCGCCAGCAGCTTGGCTCCCACCCTAGCAGGCTACACCGGGGAGCTGTTTTTT. It translates to CASSLAPTLAGYTGELFF.

V is TRBV4-1 and J is TRBJ1-2, with D possibly TRBD1 on 5 matching bases. V lost 0 bases and J lost 2, with 13 bases in between. The CDR3 loop spans 16 amino acids. Germline V gene lookup returns CDR1 MGHRA and CDR2 YSYEKL. This chain's CDR3 is CASSQDSARANYGYTF. In DNA form, the CDR3 reads TGCGCCAGCAGCCAAGATTCGGCCAGGGCGAACTATGGCTACACCTTC.

The V gene is TRBV5-5, the J gene TRBJ2-3; 7 nucleotides line up with TRBD2. V shed 4 bases and J 4 bases; nucleotides not matched to a gene: 9. This CDR3 region has 15 residues. The germline V gene encodes CDR1 SGHKS and CDR2 YYEKEE (reference sequence). The CDR3 nucleotides read TGTGCCAGCAGCCCACTTGGTGGGGGGGCAGATACGCAGTATTTT. It specifies CASSPLGGGADTQYF.

This chain connects TRBV9 to TRBJ1-1, with unresolved D. Trimming left V 0 bases short and J 7 bases short, with 10 bases between. Germline values: CDR1 SGDLS, CDR2 YYNGEE. The CDR3 loop spans 13 amino acids. The CDR3 loop reads CASSVALLGEAFF. The CDR3 nucleotides are TGTGCCAGCAGCGTAGCTCTATTGGGTGAAGCTTTCTTT.